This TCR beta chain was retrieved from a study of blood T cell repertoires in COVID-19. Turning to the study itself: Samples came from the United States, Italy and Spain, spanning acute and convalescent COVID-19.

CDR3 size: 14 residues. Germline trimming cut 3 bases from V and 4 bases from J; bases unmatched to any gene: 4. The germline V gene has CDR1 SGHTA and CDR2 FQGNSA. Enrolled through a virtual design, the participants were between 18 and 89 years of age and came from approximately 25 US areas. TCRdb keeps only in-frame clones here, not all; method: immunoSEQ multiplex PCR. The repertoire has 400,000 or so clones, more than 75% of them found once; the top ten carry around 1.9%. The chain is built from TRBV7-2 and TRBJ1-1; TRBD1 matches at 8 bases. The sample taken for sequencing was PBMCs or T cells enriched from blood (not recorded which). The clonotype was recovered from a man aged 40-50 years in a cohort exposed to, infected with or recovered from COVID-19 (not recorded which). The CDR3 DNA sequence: TGTGCCAGCAGCTTGACAGGGGATGGCACTGAAGCTTTCTTT. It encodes CASSLTGDGTEAFF.